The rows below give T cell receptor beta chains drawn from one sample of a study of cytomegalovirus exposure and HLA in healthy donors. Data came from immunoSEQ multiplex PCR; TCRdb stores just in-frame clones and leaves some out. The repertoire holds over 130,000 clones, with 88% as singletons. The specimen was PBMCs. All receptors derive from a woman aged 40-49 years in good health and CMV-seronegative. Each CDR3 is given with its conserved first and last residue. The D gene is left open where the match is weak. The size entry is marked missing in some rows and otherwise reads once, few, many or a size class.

CDR3 DNA: TGTGCCAGCAGCCCCGGGAGCCCAGACGAGCAGTACTTC; CDR3 protein: CASSPGSPDEQYF; clone size: -; D gene: -; V gene: TRBV13; J gene: TRBJ2-7
CDR3 DNA: TGTGCCAGCAGCTCTCAAAGGAGGGACGGAGAAGCTTTCTTT; CDR3 protein: CASSSQRRDGEAFF; clone size: -; D gene: -; V gene: TRBV9; J gene: TRBJ1-1
CDR3 DNA: TGTGCCAGCAGTGACGCGGGACCTTTCGATGAGCAGTTCTTC; CDR3 protein: CASSDAGPFDEQFF; clone size: once; D gene: -; V gene: TRBV2; J gene: TRBJ2-1
CDR3 DNA: TGCGCCAGCAGCATACAGGGGGTGGGCTCCTACGAGCAGTACTTC; CDR3 protein: CASSIQGVGSYEQYF; clone size: once; D gene: TRBD1; V gene: TRBV5-1; J gene: TRBJ2-7
CDR3 DNA: TGTGCCAGCAGCCTCGACCGGGGTGGCGACGAGCAGTACTTC; CDR3 protein: CASSLDRGGDEQYF; clone size: -; D gene: -; V gene: TRBV7-2; J gene: TRBJ2-7
CDR3 DNA: TGTGCCAGCAGCTCAGGGCCGATAGCTACTGGAAACACCATATATTTT; CDR3 protein: CASSSGPIATGNTIYF; clone size: -; D gene: -; V gene: TRBV7-2; J gene: TRBJ1-3
CDR3 DNA: TGTGCCAGTAGTATTGTGGGGGGAGGCACTGAAGCTTTCTTT; CDR3 protein: CASSIVGGGTEAFF; clone size: -; D gene: -; V gene: TRBV19; J gene: TRBJ1-1
CDR3 DNA: TGTGCCAGCAGTGCTCCCTCACAGGGGGACACCGGGGAGCTGTTTTTT; CDR3 protein: CASSAPSQGDTGELFF; clone size: -; D gene: TRBD1; V gene: TRBV25-1; J gene: TRBJ2-2
CDR3 DNA: TGTGCCAGCAGCTTTTCGACAGTAGAAGAGACCCAGTACTTC; CDR3 protein: CASSFSTVEETQYF; clone size: -; D gene: -; V gene: TRBV5-5; J gene: TRBJ2-5
CDR3 DNA: TGTGCCAGCAGCCCCCCCGGGAGGTACGAGCAGTACTTC; CDR3 protein: CASSPPGRYEQYF; clone size: -; D gene: TRBD2; V gene: TRBV7-3; J gene: TRBJ2-7
CDR3 DNA: TGCGCCAGCAGCCCAGGGACAGGGTACGGCTACACCTTC; CDR3 protein: CASSPGTGYGYTF; clone size: -; D gene: TRBD1; V gene: TRBV5-1; J gene: TRBJ1-2
CDR3 DNA: TGTGCCAGCCGGCAAGCGGGAGGGCCCCGGGAGCTGTTTTTT; CDR3 protein: CASRQAGGPRELFF; clone size: -; D gene: TRBD2; V gene: TRBV5-4; J gene: TRBJ2-2
CDR3 DNA: TGTGCCATCAGTGAGTCGACTGGCCCCTCCGATAAACAGTACTTC; CDR3 protein: CAISESTGPSDKQYF; clone size: -; D gene: -; V gene: TRBV10-3; J gene: TRBJ2-7
CDR3 DNA: TGTGCCAGCAGCTTGGCGGGAGGGGTCACCGGGGAGCTGTTTTTT; CDR3 protein: CASSLAGGVTGELFF; clone size: -; D gene: TRBD2; V gene: TRBV5-4; J gene: TRBJ2-2
CDR3 DNA: TGTGCCAGCAGTTATTCGGAGGCGCCTGGCGAGCAGTACTTC; CDR3 protein: CASSYSEAPGEQYF; clone size: once; D gene: -; V gene: TRBV6-5; J gene: TRBJ2-7
CDR3 DNA: TGTGCCAGCAGTTTTATTTCGGACAGGGTAGGAGACACCATATATTTT; CDR3 protein: CASSFISDRVGDTIYF; clone size: -; D gene: TRBD1; V gene: TRBV28; J gene: TRBJ1-3
CDR3 DNA: TGTGCCAGCAGCTCGGGACTAGCGGGAGCAGCAGATACGCAGTATTTT; CDR3 protein: CASSSGLAGAADTQYF; clone size: -; D gene: TRBD2; V gene: TRBV7-7; J gene: TRBJ2-3
CDR3 DNA: TGTGCCAGCAGTTTATGGACAGGGGATCGTTCCTACGAGCAGTACTTC; CDR3 protein: CASSLWTGDRSYEQYF; clone size: -; D gene: TRBD1; V gene: TRBV27; J gene: TRBJ2-7
CDR3 DNA: TGTGCCAGCAGGGGGCCGAACACCGGGGAGCTGTTTTTT; CDR3 protein: CASRGPNTGELFF; clone size: once; D gene: TRBD1; V gene: TRBV19; J gene: TRBJ2-2
CDR3 DNA: TGTGCCAGCAGTGCGATGGGGGGAGATACGCAGTATTTT; CDR3 protein: CASSAMGGDTQYF; clone size: -; D gene: -; V gene: TRBV6-1; J gene: TRBJ2-3
CDR3 DNA: TGTTCCAGCAGCCCGGGACAGGGACCCTACGAGCAGTACTTC; CDR3 protein: CSSSPGQGPYEQYF; clone size: once; D gene: TRBD1; V gene: TRBV7-9; J gene: TRBJ2-7
CDR3 DNA: TGTGCCAGTAGTATTAAGGTTCCGACGGGTTATCTTAGGACCGGGGAGCTGTTTTTT; CDR3 protein: CASSIKVPTGYLRTGELFF; clone size: -; D gene: -; V gene: TRBV19; J gene: TRBJ2-2
CDR3 DNA: TGCAGCGTGGGGGGACAGGAGAGTGGCGAGCAGTACTTC; CDR3 protein: CSVGGQESGEQYF; clone size: -; D gene: TRBD1; V gene: TRBV29-1; J gene: TRBJ2-7
CDR3 DNA: TGTTCCAGCAGCTTGGGGCTCGATGAGCAGTTCTTC; CDR3 protein: CSSSLGLDEQFF; clone size: -; D gene: -; V gene: TRBV7-9; J gene: TRBJ2-1
CDR3 DNA: TGTGCCAGCAGCTTTAGCGGCCAAGAGACCCAGTACTTC; CDR3 protein: CASSFSGQETQYF; clone size: once; D gene: -; V gene: TRBV7-3; J gene: TRBJ2-5
CDR3 DNA: TGTGCCAGCAGTCTAATAGCGGGAGCCGGGACAGATACGCAGTATTTT; CDR3 protein: CASSLIAGAGTDTQYF; clone size: -; D gene: TRBD2; V gene: TRBV28; J gene: TRBJ2-3
CDR3 DNA: TGTGCCAGCGGGGGACTAGCTTCCTACAATGAGCAGTTCTTC; CDR3 protein: CASGGLASYNEQFF; clone size: few; D gene: TRBD2; V gene: TRBV16; J gene: TRBJ2-1
CDR3 DNA: TGCAGCGCATCGAGCGGGAGGGCCAGTGAGACCCAGTACTTC; CDR3 protein: CSASSGRASETQYF; clone size: -; D gene: TRBD2; V gene: TRBV29-1; J gene: TRBJ2-5
CDR3 DNA: TGCGCCAGCAGCCCCCTCCCGGGGACAGATTACAATGAGCAGTTCTTC; CDR3 protein: CASSPLPGTDYNEQFF; clone size: -; D gene: TRBD1; V gene: TRBV5-1; J gene: TRBJ2-1
CDR3 DNA: TGTTCCAGCAGCCCTCCCCTACCAGGAAGGAACACTGAAGCTTTCTTT; CDR3 protein: CSSSPPLPGRNTEAFF; clone size: once; D gene: -; V gene: TRBV7-9; J gene: TRBJ1-1
CDR3 DNA: TGTGCCAGCAGCGACGGACAGGACTGGACCGGGGAGCTGTTTTTT; CDR3 protein: CASSDGQDWTGELFF; clone size: -; D gene: TRBD1; V gene: TRBV7-9; J gene: TRBJ2-2
CDR3 DNA: TGTGCCAGCAGCGCCCATTCTAGCGGAGGTCGATCCGGGGAGCTGTTTTTT; CDR3 protein: CASSAHSSGGRSGELFF; clone size: once; D gene: TRBD2; V gene: TRBV9; J gene: TRBJ2-2
CDR3 DNA: TGTGCCAGCAGTTACTCGGCAGGGGGCCTATCGGGCTACACCTTC; CDR3 protein: CASSYSAGGLSGYTF; clone size: -; D gene: TRBD1; V gene: TRBV6-5; J gene: TRBJ1-2
CDR3 DNA: TGCAGCGCTCAGGGACAGGGAAACACTGAAGCTTTCTTT; CDR3 protein: CSAQGQGNTEAFF; clone size: -; D gene: TRBD1; V gene: TRBV29-1; J gene: TRBJ1-1
CDR3 DNA: TGTGCCAGTAGTATAGGCGGCAGCGGGATCAGCAAAAACATTCAGTACTTC; CDR3 protein: CASSIGGSGISKNIQYF; clone size: -; D gene: TRBD2; V gene: TRBV19; J gene: TRBJ2-4
CDR3 DNA: TGTGCCAGCAGCTTGGGTATTGGAGGACAGCAGGATGGCTACACCTTC; CDR3 protein: CASSLGIGGQQDGYTF; clone size: -; D gene: -; V gene: TRBV5-4; J gene: TRBJ1-2
CDR3 DNA: TGTGCCAGCAGTCCGACTAGCGGGATCCCCTACGAGCAGTACTTC; CDR3 protein: CASSPTSGIPYEQYF; clone size: -; D gene: TRBD2; V gene: TRBV25-1; J gene: TRBJ2-7
CDR3 DNA: TGTGCCATCAGCCTCCGGGAACTTTCTAGCACGGATACGCAGTATTTT; CDR3 protein: CAISLRELSSTDTQYF; clone size: -; D gene: -; V gene: TRBV10-3; J gene: TRBJ2-3
CDR3 DNA: TGTGCCAGCAGCGACAGCTTGTCCTACGAGCAGTACTTC; CDR3 protein: CASSDSLSYEQYF; clone size: -; D gene: -; V gene: TRBV6-1; J gene: TRBJ2-7
CDR3 DNA: TGTGCCAGCAGCGCCCAGGGACTACCGAACACCGGGGAGCTGTTTTTT; CDR3 protein: CASSAQGLPNTGELFF; clone size: few; D gene: TRBD2; V gene: TRBV9; J gene: TRBJ2-2
CDR3 DNA: TGTGCCAGCAGCAGGGGGGACAGCTCCTACAATGAGCAGTTCTTC; CDR3 protein: CASSRGDSSYNEQFF; clone size: -; D gene: -; V gene: TRBV5-5; J gene: TRBJ2-1
CDR3 DNA: TGTGCCAGTAGTATAGGAGGAAACAACCTATATGGCTACACCTTC; CDR3 protein: CASSIGGNNLYGYTF; clone size: once; D gene: -; V gene: TRBV19; J gene: TRBJ1-2
CDR3 DNA: TGCGCCAGCAGTGATACGCTAGCGGGAGGCTACAATGAGCAGTTCTTC; CDR3 protein: CASSDTLAGGYNEQFF; clone size: -; D gene: TRBD2; V gene: TRBV10-1; J gene: TRBJ2-1
CDR3 DNA: TGTGCCAGCAGTTACGGGACAGGGCTTAGGGAGCAGTACTTC; CDR3 protein: CASSYGTGLREQYF; clone size: -; D gene: TRBD1; V gene: TRBV28; J gene: TRBJ2-7
CDR3 DNA: TGTGCCAGCAGCTTTCCGGGACAGAACTATCAGCCCCAGCATTTT; CDR3 protein: CASSFPGQNYQPQHF; clone size: -; D gene: TRBD1; V gene: TRBV5-8; J gene: TRBJ1-5
CDR3 DNA: TGTGCCAGCAACCTACCCCCAGGGATGAACACTGAAGCTTTCTTT; CDR3 protein: CASNLPPGMNTEAFF; clone size: once; D gene: -; V gene: TRBV13; J gene: TRBJ1-1
CDR3 DNA: TGTGCCAGCAGTTTTCGACAGGGATTCTCCTACGAGCAGTACTTC; CDR3 protein: CASSFRQGFSYEQYF; clone size: -; D gene: TRBD1; V gene: TRBV27; J gene: TRBJ2-7
CDR3 DNA: TGTGCCAGCAGTCCCCGCACTAGCGGGAGAGCAGATACGCAGTATTTT; CDR3 protein: CASSPRTSGRADTQYF; clone size: -; D gene: TRBD2; V gene: TRBV27; J gene: TRBJ2-3
CDR3 DNA: TGTGCTAGCAGCATGGACAGAGCCAACAATGAGCAGTTCTTC; CDR3 protein: CASSMDRANNEQFF; clone size: -; D gene: -; V gene: TRBV7-7; J gene: TRBJ2-1
CDR3 DNA: TGCGCCAGCAGCTTGCAACTAGCGGGGCAAGAGACCCAGTACTTC; CDR3 protein: CASSLQLAGQETQYF; clone size: few; D gene: TRBD2; V gene: TRBV5-1; J gene: TRBJ2-5
CDR3 DNA: TGCGCCAGCAGCTTGGGGCAGGGGGAAAGGGGCTACACCTTC; CDR3 protein: CASSLGQGERGYTF; clone size: -; D gene: TRBD1; V gene: TRBV5-1; J gene: TRBJ1-2
CDR3 DNA: TGTGCCAGCAGCACCTACCGGGACAGGGGGCTTGATGAGCAGTTCTTC; CDR3 protein: CASSTYRDRGLDEQFF; clone size: -; D gene: TRBD1; V gene: TRBV7-9; J gene: TRBJ2-1
CDR3 DNA: TGTGCCAGCAGCCTCCTAGGACGGGAAGCTAACTATGGCTACACCTTC; CDR3 protein: CASSLLGREANYGYTF; clone size: -; D gene: -; V gene: TRBV5-5; J gene: TRBJ1-2
CDR3 DNA: TGTGCCAGCAGCCCGACAGGGGGAAGCGGGGCCAACGTCCTGACTTTC; CDR3 protein: CASSPTGGSGANVLTF; clone size: -; D gene: TRBD1; V gene: TRBV7-6; J gene: TRBJ2-6
CDR3 DNA: TGTGCCAGCAGCTTAATTTCGGGGGTTCGAGACAATCAGCCCCAGCATTTT; CDR3 protein: CASSLISGVRDNQPQHF; clone size: -; D gene: -; V gene: TRBV7-8; J gene: TRBJ1-5
CDR3 DNA: TGTTCCAGCAGCTCCAGACAGGTCTCTACTAATGAAAAACTGTTTTTT; CDR3 protein: CSSSSRQVSTNEKLFF; clone size: -; D gene: -; V gene: TRBV7-9; J gene: TRBJ1-4
CDR3 DNA: TGCGCCAGCAGCAATCAGGGGGGCACAGATACGCAGTATTTT; CDR3 protein: CASSNQGGTDTQYF; clone size: -; D gene: TRBD1; V gene: TRBV5-1; J gene: TRBJ2-3
CDR3 DNA: TGCACCAGCAGCCAAGGTAAGGAGGTAGCGGGAGACTCTGACGAGCAGTACTTC; CDR3 protein: CTSSQGKEVAGDSDEQYF; clone size: -; D gene: -; V gene: TRBV1; J gene: TRBJ2-7
CDR3 DNA: TGTGCCAGCGGACGGGACAGATCCTACAATGAGCAGTTCTTC; CDR3 protein: CASGRDRSYNEQFF; clone size: -; D gene: TRBD1; V gene: TRBV7-2; J gene: TRBJ2-1